The 24 T cell receptor beta chains given below trace back to one sample, sequenced in a study of T cell responses to AZD1222 COVID-19 vaccine. Assay used: immunoSEQ multiplex PCR; TCRdb lists only in-frame clones, some missing. The table has about 150,000 clones, roughly 92% seen once. The specimen was peripheral blood, collected on day 0 of AZD1222 vaccination. These receptors were obtained from an adult in good health.

In its sample, this clone was seen a few times. This chain joins TRBV13 and TRBJ2-1; weak D call: TRBD2 (6 bases). The CDR3 totals 13 residues. Germline V gene sequence: CDR1 PRHDT, CDR2 FYEKMQ (reference sequence). The ends were cut back, 1 base at V and 10 bases at J, with 11 bases in the middle. CDR3 in amino acids: CASSLELAGEQFF. In DNA, the CDR3 is TGTGCCAGCAGCTTAGAACTAGCCGGCGAGCAGTTCTTC. Full variable domain (rest looked up from reference TRBV13 and TRBJ2-1): AAGVIQSPRHLIKEKRETATLKCYPIPRHDTVYWYQQGPGQDPQFLISFYEKMQSDKGSIPDRFSAQQFSDYHSELNMSSLELGDSALYFCASSLELAGEQFFGPGTRLTVL.

V is TRBV3-1 (or the pseudogene TRBV3-2) and J is TRBJ2-1; 12 bases match TRBD2. V lost 3 bases and J lost 2; bases outside the gene matches: 2. This CDR3 has 16 amino acids. The germline CDR1 and CDR2 sequences are LGHDT and YNNKEL (reference sequence). Here the CDR3 DNA reads TGTGCCAGCAGCCAGGGACTAGCGGGCACCTACAATGAGCAGTTCTTC. It translates to CASSQGLAGTYNEQFF.

V is TRBV18 and J is TRBJ1-5, with a weak D call TRBD1 (6 bases). The CDR3 is made up of 15 amino acids. Germline V gene sequence: CDR1 KGHSH, CDR2 LQKENI. The V and J ends lost 6 bases and 7 bases respectively, with 19 bases between them. CDR3 amino acids: CASSPGEGGGQPQHF. For the CDR3, the DNA is TGTGCCAGCTCCCCCGGGGAGGGGGGGGGCCAGCCCCAGCATTTT.

CDR3 amino acids: CATAAGGSSGNTIYF. Written as DNA, the CDR3 is TGTGCCACCGCCGCAGGGGGGAGCTCTGGAAACACCATATATTTT. The V gene is TRBV2, the J gene TRBJ1-3; 7 bases fit TRBD1. Germline-derived CDR1 and CDR2 are SNHLY and FYNNEI. This CDR3 is 15 amino acids long. Losses at the gene ends were 10 bases for V and 0 bases for J; bases not matched to a gene: 9.

The chain is built from TRBV27 and TRBJ1-2; the match to TRBD1 covers 7 bases. V was pared by 3 bases and J by 2 bases, with 9 bases of the junction left unmatched. Germline V gives CDR1 MNHEY, CDR2 SMNVEV (reference sequence). CDR3 length: 16 residues. The CDR3 DNA is TGTGCCAGCAGTTTTATCCTAGGGGGCGCAAACTATGGCTACACCTTC. Residues: CASSFILGGANYGYTF.

The chain links TRBV20-1 to TRBJ1-1; a possible D gene is TRBD1 (5 bases). The CDR3 extends over 11 amino acids. The V end was cut by 4 bases, the J end by 12 bases, with 15 bases between. Germline values: CDR1 DFQATT, CDR2 SNEGSKA (reference sequence). For the CDR3, the DNA is TGCAGTGCTACCTTTTCAGGGATCCCTTTCTTT. This sequence encodes CSATFSGIPFF.

V gene TRBV6-5 combines with J gene TRBJ2-5; D ambiguous. There are 11 residues in the CDR3. Trimming pared 3 bases from V and 5 bases from J, leaving 4 bases between. Germline V gene lookup returns CDR1 MNHEY and CDR2 SVGAGI. The CDR3 DNA is TGTGCCAGCAGTTATCTCGAGACCCAGTACTTC. It specifies CASSYLETQYF.

The chain recombines TRBV11-3 with TRBJ1-1; D perhaps matches TRBD1 (6 bases). CDR3 size: 14 residues. Looked up from germline, CDR1 is SGHNT and CDR2 is YENEEA. Trimming shortened V by 5 bases and J by 2 bases, and 12 bases separated the two germline ends. The CDR3 DNA reads as TGTGCCAGCAGCCTTGCAGGGGTTAACACTGAAGCTTTCTTT. Encoded protein: CASSLAGVNTEAFF.

The J gene is TRBJ2-1, the V gene TRBV5-1, with 9 bases identical to TRBD2. CDR1 and CDR2 from the germline V gene are SGHRS and YFSETQ. Losses at the gene ends were 7 bases for V and 6 bases for J; bases not matched to a gene: 11. The CDR3 covers 15 residues. The CDR3 region is CASGGAGGLGNEQFF. The CDR3 nucleotides are TGCGCCAGCGGGGGAGCGGGAGGCTTGGGCAATGAGCAGTTCTTC.

In its sample, this clone was seen once. CDR3 sequence: CASSMGEAEAFF. The CDR3 DNA reads TGTGCCAGTAGTATGGGGGAAGCTGAAGCTTTCTTT. The rearrangement links TRBV19 to TRBJ1-1, with D possibly matching TRBD1 (5 bases). CDR3 size: 12 residues. Germline V gene lookup returns CDR1 LNHDA and CDR2 SQIVND (reference sequence). Trimming took 3 bases from V and 6 from J, leaving 8 bases between them.

V is TRBV7-7 and J is TRBJ1-1, with no clear D. Germline CDR1 is SSHAT and CDR2 is FNYEAQ (reference sequence). V dropped 2 bases and J dropped 8 bases, with 12 bases sitting between them. This CDR3 comprises 13 residues. The CDR3 DNA sequence: TGTGCCAGCAGCTTAAAATTGGGTAGGGAAGCTTTCTTT. Its protein is CASSLKLGREAFF.

V is TRBV29-1 and J is TRBJ2-5; TRBD2 matches at 7 bases. The trim removed 7 bases at V and 3 bases at J, leaving 8 bases unmatched. CDR1 and CDR2 (germline): SQVTM, ANQGSEA. The CDR3 is 13 amino acids. The CDR3 loop reads CSAALGTKETQYF. The CDR3 DNA sequence: TGCAGCGCCGCCCTCGGGACTAAAGAGACCCAGTACTTC.

V gene TRBV24-1 combines with J gene TRBJ2-1; possibly TRBD1 or TRBD2 for D (6 bases each). Looked up from germline, CDR1 is KGHDR and CDR2 is SFDVKD. V was cut by 1 base and J by 12 bases, with 9 bases left in between. CDR3 length equals 12 residues. Here the CDR3 DNA reads TGTGCCACCAGTGATTTCAGGGGAGGGCAGTTCTTC. Amino acid sequence: CATSDFRGGQFF.

The chain is built from TRBV4-3 and TRBJ1-2; maybe TRBD1 (5 bases). V dropped 3 bases and J dropped 0 bases, with 11 bases sitting between them. CDR3 size: 15 residues. The germline V gene has CDR1 LGHNA and CDR2 YSLEER. The CDR3 nucleotides are TGCGCCAGCAGCCACTCCGGGACGGCTAACTATGGCTACACCTTC. As protein: CASSHSGTANYGYTF.

This CDR3 is CASSEGSGSGTDTQYF. CDR3 nucleotide sequence: TGTGCCAGCAGCGAAGGGAGCGGGAGTGGCACAGATACGCAGTATTTT. The V and J genes are TRBV11-3 and TRBJ2-3, with TRBD2 matching 8 bases. The germline CDR1 and CDR2 sequences are SGHNT and YENEEA. With 5 bases clipped from V and 1 base from J, the junction kept 8 bases outside the gene matches. The CDR3 totals 16 residues.

This rearrangement joins TRBV7-2 to TRBJ2-2; 8 bases line up with TRBD1. The CDR3 is 17 amino acids. The germline gives CDR1 SGHTA, CDR2 FQGNSA. V gave up 0 bases and J gave up 6 bases; unmatched junction bases: 9. CDR3 sequence: CASSLAARTGLSGELFF. The CDR3 region has the DNA TGTGCCAGCAGCTTAGCGGCAAGGACAGGGCTTTCCGGGGAGCTGTTTTTT.

V gene TRBV10-3 combines with J gene TRBJ1-1; TRBD1 matches at 7 bases. This CDR3 contains 15 residues. The trim removed 3 bases at V and 1 base at J, leaving 5 bases unmatched. Looked up from germline, CDR1 is ENHRY and CDR2 is SYGVKD. CDR3 nucleotides: TGTGCCATCAGTGACCGCGACAGGGCGAACACTGAAGCTTTCTTT. Protein sequence: CAISDRDRANTEAFF.

This clone was recorded only once. This chain joins TRBV11-3 and TRBJ2-7; perhaps TRBD1 as D (5 bases). This CDR3 contains 13 residues. V shed 1 base and J shed 4 bases, with 8 bases lying between them. CDR1 is SGHNT, CDR2 YENEEA, per germline. This CDR3 reads CASSLGPGYEQYF. As DNA, the CDR3 is TGTGCCAGCAGCTTAGGGCCAGGGTACGAGCAGTACTTC.

The rearrangement joins TRBV9 to TRBJ2-7, with D unclear. V was shortened by 3 bases and J by 2 bases, with 9 bases between the two germline ends. The germline V gene encodes CDR1 SGDLS and CDR2 YYNGEE. The CDR3 extends over 13 amino acids. The CDR3 is CASSESPTYEQYF. In DNA form, the CDR3 reads TGTGCCAGCAGCGAAAGTCCTACCTACGAGCAGTACTTC.

The chain uses TRBV7-2 and TRBJ1-1; tentative D call: TRBD1 (5 bases). CDR1 and CDR2 (germline): SGHTA, FQGNSA. Trimming removed 5 bases at V and 4 bases at J, with 11 bases between. This CDR3 has 13 amino acids. In DNA form, the CDR3 reads TGTGCCAGCAGCATCCGGGGGATCACTGAAGCTTTCTTT. It specifies CASSIRGITEAFF.

The chain recombines TRBV10-1 with TRBJ2-7; 7 bases agree with TRBD1. Germline values: CDR1 WNHNN, CDR2 SYGVQD (reference sequence). This CDR3 has 12 amino acids. V trimming: 3 bases; J trimming: 5 bases; junction bases outside the gene matches: 1. This chain's CDR3 is CASSEGGHEQYF. The CDR3 nucleotides are TGCGCCAGCAGTGAAGGGGGCCACGAGCAGTACTTC.

The chain recombines TRBV20-1 with TRBJ2-3, with D possibly TRBD2 on 6 matching bases. In germline, CDR1 is DFQATT, CDR2 SNEGSKA (reference sequence). The V gene lost 4 bases and the J gene lost 4 bases, with 6 bases spanning the gap. The CDR3 length is 11 residues. The CDR3 is CSATSADTQYF. CDR3 sequence (DNA): TGCAGTGCTACTAGCGCAGATACGCAGTATTTT.

The chain carries TRBV29-1 and TRBJ1-1, with a possible D match to TRBD1 (5 bases). The CDR3 is 13 residues long. V shed 3 bases and J shed 1 base, with 9 bases lying between them. Germline V gene sequence: CDR1 SQVTM, CDR2 ANQGSEA. Here the CDR3 DNA reads TGCAGCGTTGAGAACCAGGGGAACACTGAAGCTTTCTTT. Protein: CSVENQGNTEAFF.

This clone was found once. This chain connects TRBV19 to TRBJ2-7; TRBD1 matches at 8 bases. The trim removed 3 bases at V and 4 bases at J, leaving 14 bases unmatched. Looked up from germline, CDR1 is LNHDA and CDR2 is SQIVND (reference sequence). The CDR3 extends over 17 amino acids. CDR3 in amino acids: CASSMKWVADRAYEQYF. The CDR3 DNA reads TGTGCCAGTAGTATGAAGTGGGTAGCGGACAGGGCGTACGAGCAGTACTTC. The variable domain in full, with the rest retrieved from reference TRBV19 and TRBJ2-7, is DGGITQSPKYLFRKEGQNVTLSCEQNLNHDAMYWYRQDPGQGLRLIYYSQIVNDFQKGDIAEGYSVSREKKESFPLTVTSAQKNPTAFYLCASSMKWVADRAYEQYFGPGTRLTVT.